This T cell receptor beta chain is drawn from a study of T cell changes during pregnancy in multiple sclerosis. The assay was immunoSEQ multiplex PCR, and TCRdb's table has in-frame clones only and misses some. The repertoire holds just over 65,000 clones, with around 90% as singletons. Germline V CDR1 and CDR2: SGHVS, FNYEAQ. CDR3 size: 13 residues. V was trimmed by 1 base and J by 6 bases, leaving 6 bases between them. The rearrangement joins TRBV7-6 to TRBJ2-2; the D is unclear. This receptor was identified in a female donor with multiple sclerosis, enrolled in a pregnancy study. The sample here was peripheral blood, taken in the second trimester of pregnancy. CDR3 region: CASSLGVSGELFF. The CDR3 DNA reads TGTGCCAGCAGCTTAGGAGTTTCCGGGGAGCTGTTTTTT.